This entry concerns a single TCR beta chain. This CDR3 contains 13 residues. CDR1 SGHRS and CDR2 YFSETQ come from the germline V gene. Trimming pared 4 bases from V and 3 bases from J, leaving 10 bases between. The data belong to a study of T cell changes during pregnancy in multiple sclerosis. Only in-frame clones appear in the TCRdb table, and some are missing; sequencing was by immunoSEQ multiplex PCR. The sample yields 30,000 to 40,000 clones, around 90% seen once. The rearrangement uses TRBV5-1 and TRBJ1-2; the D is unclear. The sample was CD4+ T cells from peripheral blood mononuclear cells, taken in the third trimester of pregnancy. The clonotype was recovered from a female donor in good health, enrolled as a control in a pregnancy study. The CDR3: CASSGGQDYGYTF. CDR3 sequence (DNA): TGCGCCAGCAGCGGAGGGCAGGACTATGGCTACACCTTC.